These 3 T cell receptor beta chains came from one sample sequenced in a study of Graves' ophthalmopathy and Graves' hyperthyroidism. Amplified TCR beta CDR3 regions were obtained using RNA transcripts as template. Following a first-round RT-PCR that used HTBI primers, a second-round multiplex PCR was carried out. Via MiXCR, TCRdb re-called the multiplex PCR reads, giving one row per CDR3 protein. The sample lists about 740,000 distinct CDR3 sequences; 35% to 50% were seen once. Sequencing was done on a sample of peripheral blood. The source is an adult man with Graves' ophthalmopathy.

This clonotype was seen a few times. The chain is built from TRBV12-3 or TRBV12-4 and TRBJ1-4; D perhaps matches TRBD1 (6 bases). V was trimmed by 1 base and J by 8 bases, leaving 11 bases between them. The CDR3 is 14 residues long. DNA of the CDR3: TGTGCCAGCAGTTTAGAGACAGGAGGGGAAAAACTGTTTTTT. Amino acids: CASSLETGGEKLFF.

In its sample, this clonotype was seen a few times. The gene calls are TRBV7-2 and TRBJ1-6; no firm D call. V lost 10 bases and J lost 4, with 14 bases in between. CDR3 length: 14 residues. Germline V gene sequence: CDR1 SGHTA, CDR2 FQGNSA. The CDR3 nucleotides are TGTGCCACATCCCCGGCGGCTTATAATTCACCCCTCCACTTT. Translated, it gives CATSPAAYNSPLHF.

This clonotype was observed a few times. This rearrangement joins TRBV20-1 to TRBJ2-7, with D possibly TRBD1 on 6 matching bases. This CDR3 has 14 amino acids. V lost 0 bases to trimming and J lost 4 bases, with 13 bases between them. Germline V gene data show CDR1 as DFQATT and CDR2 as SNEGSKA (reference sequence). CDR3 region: CSARETGPHYEQYF. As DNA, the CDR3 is TGCAGTGCTAGAGAAACAGGGCCCCATTACGAGCAGTACTTC.